This record covers a single TCR beta chain. Its cognate antigen has yet to be identified. No much larger clone exists at a distance of one base, and base qualities are not known. Sorted unstimulated T cells and proliferating T cells recovered from mixed lymphocyte reactions underwent TCRbeta CDR3 sequencing. Fresh whole blood from ten HLA-typed healthy donors was used as the source from which PBMCs were isolated. To map where alloreactive clones came from, unstimulated CD4+ regulatory T cells were FACS-sorted. The sample belongs to a study of siplizumab effects on memory and regulatory T cells (dated by TCRdb to about 2019). Background on the whole study: The study examined how the anti-CD2 antibody siplizumab affects alloreactive T-cell subsets in allogeneic mixed lymphocyte reactions built from human PBMCs.

Library generation was performed with the immunoSEQ multiplex PCR assay. Some 1.1 x 10^5 TCR templates per sample were assayed by the deep sequencing platform. Genomic DNA extracted from sorted T cells was the material used for TCRbeta CDR3 sequencing. On the authors' methods: Clonal analysis of TCRbeta CDR3 data was done in the R programming language. Unstimulated samples were compared with post-reaction CFSE-low samples to define alloreactive CD4+ and CD8+ clones. Alloreactive CD4+ clones were assigned to regulatory or non-regulatory origin by matching sequences to sorted unstimulated Treg and non-Treg repertoires. TCRdb stores this immuneACCESS table with in-frame sequences only. Part of the clones is absent; in the studies checked, under half of the shortfall reflects unresolved V genes, and no reason is known for the rest. The DNA gave D and trimming, while V, J and clone size come from that table. This sample has about 100,000 clones in its table, and 90% to 95% of those were observed once. The ten largest clonotypes hold around 0.77% of the sample.

Via the germline V gene, CDR1 is MNHNS and CDR2 SASEGT. The junction carries 13 bases between V and J, which are trimmed by 7 bases and 9 bases respectively. The CDR3 starts with the cysteine, ends with the phenylalanine, and has 12 residues. This entry keeps only the CDR3 DNA: 36 bases, framed from base 1. Summary of the overall study and its limitations: The suppressive function of proliferating Tregs from siplizumab cultures was not functionally confirmed. Sequences below about 10^-5 frequency were poorly captured, so only a minor fraction of alloreactive clones could be mapped to unstimulated subsets. Unstimulated naive T cells appeared more diverse than memory T cells, and naive cells seemed to contribute substantially to the alloresponse. The cumulative frequency of alloreactive sequences that could be traced back to unstimulated CD4+ memory T cells was significantly reduced by siplizumab. Among mappable alloreactive CD4+ clones, the Treg-derived fraction averaged nearly 70% with siplizumab versus about 27% in control reactions. About 80-96% of proliferating CD4+ or CD8+ clones could not be given a naive or memory phenotype.

The chain joins TRBV6-1 to TRBJ1-5, with the D gene too uncertain to name. Source material: Tregs sorted from blood. The clonotype comes from a human donor in good health. The CDR3 sequence is CASNVRTMPQHF. The DNA reads TGTGCCAGCAATGTCCGGACCATGCCCCAGCATTTT.